A single T cell receptor beta chain is shown here with its context. Its antigen specificity is not known. Base qualities were left out, and no much larger clone turns up one base away. These reads were obtained on an Illumina HiSeq 1500. TCRdb cleaned the public reads at Q25 with fastp, built clones with MiXCR and kept in-frame beta chains. Under each unique CDR3 protein, matching rows form one entry showing the most common genes and DNA. The sample table contains hundreds of thousands of distinct CDR3 sequences; only one count was recorded for approximately 24% of them. Clones ranked in the top ten supply 6.5% to 10% of the sample. The germline V and J ends show losses of 3 bases and 3 bases respectively, and no gene match explains 8 bases of the junction. Spanning cysteine to phenylalanine, the CDR3 consists of 15 amino acids. Only the CDR3 DNA is retained, 45 bases long and in frame from the first base. The germline V gene encodes CDR1 SGHRS and CDR2 YFSETQ.

The data belong to a study of T cell repertoires in cytomegalovirus infection (dated by TCRdb to between 2017 and 2020). Describing the broader study: Because public TCR beta signatures pointed to carriage of CMV infection together with the matching HLA type, the HLA type of each donor mattered for the analysis.

Study-level results and caveats: The ex vivo response was dominated by HLA-C-restricted CMV-specific TCR beta clonotypes, which also provided the single most frequent clonotype in two of eight donors. In both this cohort and an independent cohort of 350 or so donors, the cumulative frequency of public TCR beta family members distinguished carriers of CMV infection plus the relevant HLA type.

The receptor was isolated from a human donor in good health (CMV status not recorded). Some clones in this sample may be carry-over from other donors' samples. This receptor chain uses TRBV5-1 and TRBJ2-7, and 8 junctional nucleotides match TRBD1. The sample comprised CD8+ T cells from PBMCs. At the DNA level, the sequence is TGCGCCAGCAGCTCAGTAACGGGACAGGACTACGAGCAGTACTTC. It translates to CASSSVTGQDYEQYF.